The rows below give T cell receptor beta chains drawn from one sample of a study of cytomegalovirus exposure and HLA in healthy donors. The data were produced by immunoSEQ multiplex PCR, yet TCRdb's version contains in-frame clones alone and is incomplete. The sample data list 96,000 or so clones. Sequenced material: PBMCs. The receptor source for this set is a woman in her 30s in good health and CMV-seronegative. Both conserved end residues are part of each CDR3. The D gene is left open where the match is weak. Clone size is given for some rows only: seen once, a few or many times, or a class if the clone is expanded.

TRBJ1-4 | TRBV29-1 | NA | NA | TGCAGCGCCGGGTTAGGAGGAGGGCGTGGTGAAAAACTGTTTTTT | CSAGLGGGRGEKLFF
TRBJ2-2 | TRBV4-2 | NA | TRBD2 | TGTGCCAGCAGCCAAGATGAGCTAGCGGGAGGGTTCGGGGAGCTGTTTTTT | CASSQDELAGGFGELFF
TRBJ1-2 | TRBV25-1 | NA | NA | TGTGCCAGCAGTGAATCGAGAGGTCCTAAGGGCTACACCTTC | CASSESRGPKGYTF
TRBJ2-3 | TRBV13 | NA | TRBD2 | TGTGCCAGCAGCGCAGAGGTACTAGCGGGAGGGCCGGAGGCAGATACGCAGTATTTT | CASSAEVLAGGPEADTQYF
TRBJ2-3 | TRBV20-1 | NA | NA | TGCAGTTTCCCCCCTTTGGATACGCAGTATTTT | CSFPPLDTQYF
TRBJ2-5 | TRBV5-4 | NA | TRBD2 | TGTGCCAGCAGCTTGGGCCAGGGAGGGCAAGGGACCCAGTACTTC | CASSLGQGGQGTQYF
TRBJ1-1 | TRBV5-6 | NA | NA | TGTGCCAGCAGCTTTCTCCTTCAGGGTAGAAGCAACACTGAAGCTTTCTTT | CASSFLLQGRSNTEAFF
TRBJ1-5 | TRBV5-1 | NA | TRBD1 | TGCGCCAGCAGCTGGACAGGGATTAGCAATCAGCCCCAGCATTTT | CASSWTGISNQPQHF
TRBJ1-1 | TRBV7-8 | NA | TRBD1 | TGTGCCAGCAGCTTAGAGAGGGGGCAGGGCACTGAAGCTTTCTTT | CASSLERGQGTEAFF
TRBJ2-3 | TRBV15 | NA | NA | TGTGCCACCAGCAGAGATCGGGAAGGATCAGATACGCAGTATTTT | CATSRDREGSDTQYF
TRBJ1-6 | TRBV28 | NA | TRBD1 | TGTGCCAGCAGTCACTGGGGGGAACAGGGGAGCTCCTATAATTCACCCCTCCACTTT | CASSHWGEQGSSYNSPLHF
TRBJ1-1 | TRBV10-3 | NA | TRBD1 | TGTGCCATCAGTAGGGACAGGGAAAGGGGGAACACTGAAGCTTTCTTT | CAISRDRERGNTEAFF
TRBJ2-2 | TRBV6-4 | NA | NA | TGTGCCAGCAGTGACTCAGGGGCGGACACCGGGGAGCTGTTTTTT | CASSDSGADTGELFF
TRBJ2-2 | TRBV6-7 | NA | NA | TGTGCCAGCAGTTGCCGGTGCACTAGAGGTAGGCGTTGGAACACCGGGGAGCTGTTTTTT | CASSCRCTRGRRWNTGELFF
TRBJ1-2 | TRBV28 | NA | NA | TGTGCCAGCAGTTTCAATAGCTATGGCTACACCTTC | CASSFNSYGYTF
TRBJ1-2 | TRBV6-5 | NA | TRBD1 | TGTGCCAGCAGTAGAGGGACAGGGGGTTTTGGCTACACCTTC | CASSRGTGGFGYTF
TRBJ2-7 | TRBV6-5 | NA | NA | TGTGCCAGCCCATACTGGGGCCGCTCCTACGAGCAGTACTTC | CASPYWGRSYEQYF
TRBJ2-2 | TRBV2 | NA | TRBD2 | TGTGCCAGCAGGGGGGGACTAAACACCGGGGAGCTGTTTTTT | CASRGGLNTGELFF
TRBJ1-2 | TRBV19 | NA | NA | TGTGCCAGTAGTATAGTGCGGCAAGCTAACTATGGCTACACCTTC | CASSIVRQANYGYTF
TRBJ2-7 | TRBV2 | NA | TRBD2 | TGTGCCAGCTTTCGGCGGGAGAGGTACGAGCAGTACTTC | CASFRRERYEQYF
TRBJ1-3 | TRBV9 | NA | TRBD1 | TGTGCCAGCAGCGCAAGGACAGGGGAGGGAAACACCATATATTTT | CASSARTGEGNTIYF
TRBJ2-5 | TRBV28 | NA | TRBD1 | TGTGCCAGCAGTTCGGGACAGGGGGCCCGTAGGGGGGAGACCCAGTACTTC | CASSSGQGARRGETQYF
TRBJ2-5 | TRBV9 | NA | NA | TGTGCCAGCAGTGTAGCGGAGTCCGAAGAGACCCAGTACTTC | CASSVAESEETQYF
TRBJ1-1 | TRBV25-1 | NA | NA | TGTGCCAGCGGGCGGCGAAGCGGAGGGACTGAAGCTTTCTTT | CASGRRSGGTEAFF
TRBJ2-5 | TRBV27 | NA | TRBD2 | TGTGCCAGCAGCTCGACTAGCGGAATGGGAGAGACCCAGTACTTC | CASSSTSGMGETQYF
TRBJ2-7 | TRBV5-1 | NA | NA | TGCGCCAGCAGCTTGGGGCGAAGCGTTACCTACGAGCAGTACTTC | CASSLGRSVTYEQYF
TRBJ2-1 | TRBV7-3 | NA | TRBD2 | TGTGCCAGCAGCTCGGCTAGCGGGAGGAATGAGCAGTTCTTC | CASSSASGRNEQFF
TRBJ1-1 | TRBV28 | NA | NA | TGTGCCAGCAGTTTATCCAGGGACACTGAAGCTTTCTTT | CASSLSRDTEAFF
TRBJ1-4 | TRBV7-9 | NA | NA | TGTGCCAGCAGCGGGCGGGGCCCTGCAACTAATGAAAAACTGTTTTTT | CASSGRGPATNEKLFF
TRBJ2-7 | TRBV19 | NA | NA | TGTGCCAGTAGTATAGGAGACGGGAGCGGCTCCTACGAGCAGTACTTC | CASSIGDGSGSYEQYF
TRBJ2-7 | TRBV18 | NA | NA | TGTGCCAGCTCACCACCCCTTGGACAGACCTACGAGCAGTACTTC | CASSPPLGQTYEQYF
TRBJ2-3 | TRBV6-1 | NA | TRBD1 | TGTGCCAGCAGTGAAGCGCAGGGGGAAGATACGCAGTATTTT | CASSEAQGEDTQYF
TRBJ2-5 | TRBV7-7 | NA | NA | TGTGCTAGCAGCTTTCGCCTCGGGGAGACCCAGTACTTC | CASSFRLGETQYF
TRBJ2-1 | TRBV19 | NA | TRBD2 | TGTGCCAGTAGTATACCCCCCCCTACTAGCGGGAGAGGGAATGAGCAGTTCTTC | CASSIPPPTSGRGNEQFF
TRBJ2-3 | TRBV19 | NA | NA | TGTGCCAGTAGTCGTCAGGGGATAGATACGCAGTATTTT | CASSRQGIDTQYF
TRBJ2-3 | TRBV10-3 | NA | NA | TGTGCCATCAGTGAGAGAGGCGGTAGCACAGATACGCAGTATTTT | CAISERGGSTDTQYF
TRBJ2-7 | TRBV30 | NA | TRBD2 | TGTGCCTGGAGTGGCTATGGACTAGCGGACAACTACGAGCAGTACTTC | CAWSGYGLADNYEQYF
TRBJ2-2 | TRBV15 | NA | NA | TGTGCCACCAGGGTCGACTTAAACACCGGGGAGCTGTTTTTT | CATRVDLNTGELFF
TRBJ1-3 | TRBV2 | NA | TRBD1 | TGTGCCAGCAGGGTGTGGACAGGGAGTGGAAACACCATATATTTT | CASRVWTGSGNTIYF
TRBJ1-1 | TRBV28 | NA | NA | TGTGCCAGCAGTTCATTACAGGGGAACACTGAAGCTTTCTTT | CASSSLQGNTEAFF
TRBJ1-2 | TRBV27 | NA | NA | TGTGCCAGCAGTTTAGCAGGGGACTATGGCTACACCTTC | CASSLAGDYGYTF
TRBJ2-6 | TRBV2 | NA | TRBD1 | TGTGCCAGCAGCCCTGACAGGGGGCCTGGGGCCAACGTCCTGACTTTC | CASSPDRGPGANVLTF
TRBJ2-5 | TRBV2 | medium-sized | TRBD1 | TGTGCCAGCAGGAACCGGGACAGCGACCAAGAGACCCAGTACTTC | CASRNRDSDQETQYF
TRBJ1-2 | TRBV6-5 | NA | NA | TGTGCCAGCAGTTACTTCTCCGGGGGTAGTTATGGCTACACCTTC | CASSYFSGGSYGYTF
TRBJ2-1 | TRBV19 | NA | NA | TGTGCCACCCGGGACTGGGACAATGAGCAGTTCTTC | CATRDWDNEQFF
TRBJ1-1 | TRBV29-1 | NA | TRBD1 | TGCAGCGTTGTACAGGGGAGACGGGCTTTCTTT | CSVVQGRRAFF
TRBJ2-7 | TRBV6-1 | NA | NA | TGTGCCAGCAGTGACTGGCGGGCGACCTACGAGCAGTACTTC | CASSDWRATYEQYF
TRBJ2-2 | TRBV15 | NA | NA | TGTGCCACCAGTATTGGGGGCTCGGGGACCGGGGAGCTGTTTTTT | CATSIGGSGTGELFF
TRBJ1-2 | TRBV15 | NA | NA | TGTGCCACCAGCAGAGGGACTGGCTATGGCTACACCTTC | CATSRGTGYGYTF
TRBJ2-1 | TRBV27 | NA | TRBD2 | TGTGCCAGCAGTTTAGGACTAGCGGGATACTACAATGAGCAGTTCTTC | CASSLGLAGYYNEQFF
TRBJ2-1 | TRBV7-3 | NA | TRBD2 | TGTGCCAGCAGCTCCGCGGGCCTAGCGGGATACAATGAGCAGTTCTTC | CASSSAGLAGYNEQFF
TRBJ2-7 | TRBV11-2 | NA | TRBD2 | TGTGCCAGCAGCAAGCGGGAGGCCTACGAGCAGTACTTC | CASSKREAYEQYF
TRBJ2-5 | TRBV2 | NA | NA | TGTGCCAGCAGTGGCCGGGGGAAAGAGACCCAGTACTTC | CASSGRGKETQYF
TRBJ2-1 | TRBV7-3 | NA | TRBD2 | TGTGCCAGCAGCTTAATGGGGGGGGCCTACAATGAGCAGTTCTTC | CASSLMGGAYNEQFF
TRBJ2-5 | TRBV5-6 | NA | NA | TGTGCCAGCAGCTTGCGTAAAGAGACCCAGTACTTC | CASSLRKETQYF